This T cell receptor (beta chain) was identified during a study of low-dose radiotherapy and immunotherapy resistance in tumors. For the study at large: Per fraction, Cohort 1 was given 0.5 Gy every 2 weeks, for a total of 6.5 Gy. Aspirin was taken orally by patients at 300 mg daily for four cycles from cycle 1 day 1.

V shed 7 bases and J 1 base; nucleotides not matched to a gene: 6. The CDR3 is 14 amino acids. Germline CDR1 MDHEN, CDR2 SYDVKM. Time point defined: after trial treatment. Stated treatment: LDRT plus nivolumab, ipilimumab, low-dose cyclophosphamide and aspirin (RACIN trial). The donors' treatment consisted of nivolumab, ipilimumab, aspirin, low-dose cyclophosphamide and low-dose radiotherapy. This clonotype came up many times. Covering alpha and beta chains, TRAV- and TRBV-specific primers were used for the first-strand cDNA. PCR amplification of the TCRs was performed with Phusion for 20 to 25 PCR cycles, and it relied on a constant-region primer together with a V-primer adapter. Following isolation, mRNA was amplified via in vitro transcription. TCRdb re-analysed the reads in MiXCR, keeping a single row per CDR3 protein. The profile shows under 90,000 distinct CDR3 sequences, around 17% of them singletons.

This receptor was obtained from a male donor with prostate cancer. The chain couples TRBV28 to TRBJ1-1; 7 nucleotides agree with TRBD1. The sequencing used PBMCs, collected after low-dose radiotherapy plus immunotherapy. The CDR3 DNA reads TGTGCCAGCAAAGCGGGACAGTGGAACACTGAAGCTTTCTTT. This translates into CASKAGQWNTEAFF.